Listed below are T cell receptor beta chains from one sample, sequenced in a study of CD8 T cells in ankylosing spondylitis. Via MiXCR, TCRdb re-called the 5' RACE reads, giving one row per CDR3 protein. The table lists about 540,000 distinct CDR3 sequences, more than 9.5% of them singletons. Material for sequencing was blood, either unsorted or a sorted T cell fraction (not recorded which). The receptors were gathered from a male donor with ankylosing spondylitis. CDR3s include the opening cysteine and the closing phenylalanine or tryptophan. The D gene is left open where the match is weak. Only part of the rows carry a size: once, few, many, or a class if the clone is expanded.

>TRBV6-1|NA|TRBJ1-1|few
TGTGCCAGCAGCCGGCGGGGGGGATGGACTGAAGCTTTCTTT
CASSRRGGWTEAFF
>TRBV5-1|TRBD2|TRBJ2-1|few
TGCGCCAGCAATCTCGGGTTGGCTAGCGGGAGTAGCAATGAGCAGTTCTTC
CASNLGLASGSSNEQFF
>TRBV5-1|NA|TRBJ2-2|few
TGCGCCAGCAGCGCATTAAGGGGGACCGGGGAGCTGTTTTTT
CASSALRGTGELFF
>TRBV20-1|TRBD1|TRBJ2-1|many
TGCAGTGCTAGAGATCATGGACAGGGGGCGGGTAATGAGCAGTTCTTC
CSARDHGQGAGNEQFF
>TRBV7-9|NA|TRBJ2-3|NA
TGTGCCAGCAGCTTTAGCTCGGGAGAGGGTACGCAGTATTTT
CASSFSSGEGTQYF
>TRBV5-4|TRBD1|TRBJ1-2|NA
TGTGCCAGCAGCTTGAAGGGGGCAAGTCACTATGGCTACACCTTC
CASSLKGASHYGYTF
>TRBV3-1|NA|TRBJ1-5|NA
TGTGCCAGCAGCCAAGATCAGGGACTGGGAAAAAATCAGCCCCAGCATTTT
CASSQDQGLGKNQPQHF
>TRBV7-2|NA|TRBJ1-5|many
TGTGCCAGCAGCCCGGAGTGGGGGGGTTTCAATCAGCCCCAGCATTTT
CASSPEWGGFNQPQHF
>TRBV12-3/TRBV12-4|TRBD1|TRBJ2-1|few
TGTGCCAGCAGTTTCCCTTTTGTCGACAGGGGAGACAATGAGCAGTTCTTC
CASSFPFVDRGDNEQFF
>TRBV19|NA|TRBJ2-6|once
TGTGCCAGTAGTATGCGGGCAGGGCTCTCTGGGGCCAACGTCCTGACTTTC
CASSMRAGLSGANVLTF
>TRBV2|TRBD2|TRBJ2-3|few
TGTGCCAGCCGGACTAGCGGGAGCGGGCGCACAGATACGCAGTATTTT
CASRTSGSGRTDTQYF
>TRBV6-1|NA|TRBJ1-3|NA
TGTGCCAGCAGTGATCGTGGAAACACCATATATTTT
CASSDRGNTIYF
>TRBV20-1|NA|TRBJ2-3|NA
TGCAGTGCTAGAGTCCTAAGGGGCCGCACAGATACGCAGTATTTT
CSARVLRGRTDTQYF
>TRBV3-1|NA|TRBJ2-2|NA
TGTGCCAGCAGCCCATCGACTCCCCCGGGCGGGGAGCTGTTTTTT
CASSPSTPPGGELFF
>TRBV20-1|TRBD2|TRBJ2-1|NA
TGCAGTGCTAGAGATGCTAGCGGGACGGGTGAGCAGTTCTTC
CSARDASGTGEQFF